The T cell receptor beta chain described here comes from a study of T cells expressing NK-cell markers. About the research overall: It was sorted CD3+CD56-NKG2C+, CD3+CD56+NKG2C- and CD3+CD56+NKG2C+ T cells that provided the TCR beta repertoires. Eight donors were sequenced, of whom seven were HCMV-seropositive, while the remaining one was HCMV-seronegative. Study results and limitations: HCMV specificity of the expanded NKG2C+ T cell clones stayed unclear.

What made the TCR beta cDNA was 5'RACE template switching with UMIs. TCRdb re-called the 5' RACE reads; every CDR3 protein appears as one record, without DNA. The sample holds some 140,000 distinct CDR3 sequences. As concerns this clonotype: The antigen is undetermined.

Looked up from germline, CDR1 is DFQATT and CDR2 is SNEGSKA (reference sequence). This CDR3 comprises 13 residues. Sequenced material: blood T cells: a sorted CD56 or NKG2C T cell subset, CD4+ or CD8+ T cells, or bulk PBMC T cells (not recorded which). This clonotype was obtained from a woman between 45 and 60 years old in good health. The genes are TRBV20-1 and TRBJ2-1; there is no DNA to check the TCRdb D call of TRBD2. The CDR3 spells CSVGVGGSYEQFF.